This entry lists 26 T cell receptor beta chains sequenced from one sample in a study of STAT5B mutations in CD4+ large granular lymphocyte leukemia. The table came from immunoSEQ multiplex PCR; TCRdb's copy has only in-frame clones and leaves some out. The sample includes about 30,000 clones, about 85% of them seen just once. Material for sequencing was CD4+ T cells from blood buffy coats. These receptors were collected from a human donor in good health.

The chain has TRBV29-1 and TRBJ2-3; D tentatively fits TRBD1 or TRBD2 (5 bases each). Germline loops: CDR1 SQVTM, CDR2 ANQGSEA. This CDR3 comprises 15 residues. V was cut by 5 bases and J by 6 bases, with 21 bases left in between. In nucleotides, the CDR3 is TGCAGCGTTAGGGTTCGGCGTCCCGAGGGGGATACGCAGTATTTT. Amino acid sequence: CSVRVRRPEGDTQYF.

Note on this clone: The identical CDR3 is also encoded by other nucleotide sequences in the sample. The V gene is TRBV5-1, the J gene TRBJ2-3; 12 bases map to TRBD2. Losses at the gene ends were 0 bases for V and 4 bases for J; bases not matched to a gene: 3. The CDR3 is made up of 16 amino acids. Germline CDR1 is SGHRS and CDR2 is YFSETQ. The CDR3 sequence is CASSLGLAGGSDTQYF. For the CDR3, the DNA is TGCGCCAGCAGCTTGGGGCTAGCGGGAGGGTCAGATACGCAGTATTTT.

The rearrangement links TRBV9 to TRBJ2-7; D assignment may be TRBD1 or TRBD2 (5 bases each). Trimming shortened V by 0 bases and J by 3 bases, and 16 bases separated the two germline ends. Germline V gene lookup returns CDR1 SGDLS and CDR2 YYNGEE. The CDR3 runs to 16 residues. In DNA form, the CDR3 reads TGTGCCAGCAGCGTAGGGAATCGGGGCACCCGCTACGAGCAGTACTTC. This codes for CASSVGNRGTRYEQYF.

In its sample, this clone was seen a few times. The chain is built from TRBV6-5 and TRBJ2-3; TRBD1 might be the D (5 bases). The CDR3 loop spans 14 amino acids. CDR1 and CDR2 from the germline V gene are MNHEY and SVGAGI. The V and J ends lost 8 bases and 0 bases respectively, with 12 bases between them. The CDR3 nucleotides are TGTGCCAGCTCAAGGGGCCCTAGCACAGATACGCAGTATTTT. Its translation: CASSRGPSTDTQYF.

This clone occurred once. The chain is built from TRBV28 and TRBJ1-5; D call uncertain. CDR1 and CDR2 (germline): MDHEN, SYDVKM. The CDR3 covers 16 residues. V was cut by 4 bases and J by 3 bases, with 16 bases left in between. The CDR3 here is CASSSPQTEYNQPQHF. The CDR3 DNA reads TGTGCCAGCAGTTCCCCTCAGACGGAATACAATCAGCCCCAGCATTTT.

This clone was observed a single time. The chain couples TRBV5-8 to TRBJ2-3; 9 positions agree with TRBD1. Trimming cost V 4 bases and J 2 bases; bases outside gene matches: 8. The CDR3 consists of 16 residues. Germline V lookup: CDR1 SGHTS, CDR2 YDEGEE. CDR3 sequence reads: CASSIPGQGDTDTQYF. The DNA for the CDR3 is TGTGCCAGCAGCATACCGGGACAGGGAGACACAGATACGCAGTATTTT.

This rearrangement joins TRBV7-2 to TRBJ1-1, with D perhaps matching TRBD1 (5 bases). The CDR3 spans 12 residues. V lost 6 bases, J lost 6 bases, and 11 bases lay in between. The germline gives CDR1 SGHTA, CDR2 FQGNSA. CDR3 in DNA: TGTGCCAGCAGACTTGGGGGGGCTGAAGCTTTCTTT. Amino acid sequence: CASRLGGAEAFF.

The chain joins TRBV5-1 to TRBJ1-2; D not resolved. Germline V CDR1 and CDR2: SGHRS, YFSETQ. This CDR3 contains 15 residues. Trimming removed 1 base at V and 4 bases at J, with 14 bases between. The CDR3 region is CASSLLEGSGYGYTF. The CDR3 DNA is TGCGCCAGCAGCTTGCTGGAGGGATCAGGCTATGGCTACACCTTC.

This clone was counted between two and nine times. This sequence joins TRBV28 and TRBJ2-7; the D is unclear. Germline V gives CDR1 MDHEN, CDR2 SYDVKM. The CDR3 runs to 13 residues. V was pared by 2 bases and J by 2 bases, with 7 bases between. CDR3 bases: TGTGCCAGCAGTTTACGGGCACCCTACGAGCAGTACTTC. Residues: CASSLRAPYEQYF.

The chain couples TRBV13 to TRBJ2-5; 7 bases are a match to TRBD1. CDR1 and CDR2 (germline): PRHDT, FYEKMQ (reference sequence). With V trimmed by 3 bases and J by 1 base, 5 bases remained unmatched. The CDR3 has 15 amino acids. This CDR3 is CASSFRTGSQETQYF. The DNA of the CDR3 is TGTGCCAGCAGCTTCCGGACAGGCTCCCAAGAGACCCAGTACTTC. The full variable domain, rest sourced from reference TRBV13 and TRBJ2-5, is AAGVIQSPRHLIKEKRETATLKCYPIPRHDTVYWYQQGPGQDPQFLISFYEKMQSDKGSIPDRFSAQQFSDYHSELNMSSLELGDSALYFCASSFRTGSQETQYFGPGTRLLVL.

The V gene is TRBV5-4, the J gene TRBJ1-3, with unresolved D. This CDR3 region has 15 residues. CDR1 and CDR2 from the germline V gene are SGHNT and YYREEE (reference sequence). Trimming removed 0 bases at V and 3 bases at J, with 10 bases between. CDR3 sequence: CASSLDSSRGNTIYF. As DNA, the CDR3 is TGTGCCAGCAGCTTGGACAGTTCGCGTGGAAACACCATATATTTT.

The chain carries TRBV5-1 and TRBJ2-5, with TRBD1 matching 8 bases. CDR3 length: 14 amino acids. Germline trimming cut 4 bases from V and 5 bases from J; bases unmatched to any gene: 7. Germline lookup yields CDR1 SGHRS and CDR2 YFSETQ. The CDR3 reads CASSPGTGGETQYF. Written as DNA, the CDR3 is TGCGCCAGCAGCCCAGGGACAGGTGGGGAGACCCAGTACTTC. Together with reference TRBV5-1 and TRBJ2-5, the CDR3 gives the full variable domain: KAGVTQTPRYLIKTRGQQVTLSCSPISGHRSVSWYQQTPGQGLQFLFEYFSETQRNKGNFPGRFSGRQFSNSRSEMNVSTLELGDSALYLCASSPGTGGETQYFGPGTRLLVL.

This clone was observed once. The V call is TRBV21-1, the J call TRBJ2-7; TRBD2, the table's D call, was not compared with the DNA. TRBV21-1 corresponds to a pseudogene. There are 12 residues in the CDR3. CDR3 bases: TGTGCCAGCAGCAAAAGTGAAGCCGAGCAGTACTTC. It is translated as CASSKSEAEQYF.

The rearrangement uses TRBV5-1 and TRBJ2-7, with D unclear. V was pared by 0 bases and J by 3 bases, with 7 bases between. The germline CDR1 and CDR2 sequences are SGHRS and YFSETQ. The CDR3 spans 13 residues. CDR3 protein: CASSLATYYEQYF. The CDR3 bases are TGCGCCAGCAGCTTGGCTACATACTACGAGCAGTACTTC.

The chain combines TRBV19 with TRBJ2-2; TRBD2 matches at 8 bases. The CDR3 runs 15 residues. V shed 5 bases and J 1 base; nucleotides not matched to a gene: 3. Germline CDR1 LNHDA, CDR2 SQIVND (reference sequence). The CDR3 loop reads CASSPSGGNTGELFF. The CDR3 region has the DNA TGTGCCAGTAGTCCCAGCGGGGGGAACACCGGGGAGCTGTTTTTT.

J is TRBJ2-2 and V is TRBV25-1, with D tentatively TRBD1 (5 bases). Germline lookup yields CDR1 MGHDK and CDR2 SYGVNS. CDR3 length equals 15 residues. The V end lost 3 bases, the J end lost 2 bases, and 10 bases lay between the germline ends. The CDR3 sequence: CASSDATVNTGELFF. The CDR3, as DNA: TGTGCCAGCAGTGATGCGACAGTTAACACCGGGGAGCTGTTTTTT.

The chain carries TRBV19 and TRBJ1-4; no reliable D call. The CDR3 extends over 13 amino acids. The germline V gene has CDR1 LNHDA and CDR2 SQIVND (reference sequence). V lost 6 bases, J lost 8 bases, and 13 bases lay in between. The CDR3 nucleotides are TGTGCCAGTAGAGGGAGGCTGAGGGAAAAACTGTTTTTT. It is translated as CASRGRLREKLFF.

This clone has more than one count but fewer than ten. The genes are TRBV2 and TRBJ2-2; the D gene is possibly TRBD1 (6 bases). V was shortened by 2 bases and J by 2 bases, with 15 bases between the two germline ends. Germline CDR1 reads SNHLY; CDR2 reads FYNNEI. This CDR3 has 17 amino acids. The CDR3, as DNA: TGTGCCAGCAGTGAACCGGCAGGGGTCGCCAACACCGGGGAGCTGTTTTTT. It translates to CASSEPAGVANTGELFF.

V usage is TRBV7-2 and J usage is TRBJ2-3, with TRBD2 identical over 10 bases. Trimming at V came to 2 bases and at J to 8 bases, leaving 7 bases not matched to a gene. Germline values: CDR1 SGHTA, CDR2 FQGNSA. This CDR3 region has 15 residues. CDR3 nucleotides: TGTGCCAGCAGCTTAAGCGGGAGGGCCCCAAGTACGCAGTATTTT. It is translated as CASSLSGRAPSTQYF.

This clone was detected only once. The chain combines TRBV28 with TRBJ1-3; the D is unclear. V was shortened by 2 bases and J by 0 bases, with 20 bases between the two germline ends. Germline assignment: CDR1 MDHEN and CDR2 SYDVKM. The length of the CDR3 is 19 residues. The CDR3 spells CASSLPGRIGKYSGNTIYF. The DNA of the CDR3 is TGTGCCAGCAGTTTACCCGGTCGGATCGGGAAATACTCTGGAAACACCATATATTTT.

The chain is built from TRBV29-1 and TRBJ2-1; D tentatively reads TRBD1 or TRBD2 (7 bases each). Trimming took off 5 bases at V and 6 bases at J, with 20 bases between the two ends. The CDR3 is made up of 15 amino acids. Germline CDR1 and CDR2: SQVTM and ANQGSEA. Here the CDR3 reads CSVRGEGQLSNEQFF. The CDR3 DNA follows: TGCAGCGTTCGGGGGGAGGGACAGCTTTCCAATGAGCAGTTCTTC.

The chain employs TRBV5-1 and TRBJ1-6; the D is unclear. V was shortened by 0 bases and J by 5 bases, with 15 bases between the two germline ends. The CDR3 totals 17 residues. Germline V gene lookup returns CDR1 SGHRS and CDR2 YFSETQ. CDR3 DNA: TGCGCCAGCAGCTTGGCTGGGCCTGGGCTGGATAATTCACCCCTCCACTTT. It yields the protein CASSLAGPGLDNSPLHF.

This clone was observed once. V and J are TRBV25-1 and TRBJ2-3; 9 positions agree with TRBD1. Germline values: CDR1 MGHDK, CDR2 SYGVNS. V shed 6 bases and J 6 bases; nucleotides not matched to a gene: 7. CDR3 size: 14 residues. The CDR3 protein is CASRSGTGSDTQYF. The CDR3 DNA reads as TGTGCCAGCAGATCCGGGACAGGGTCCGATACGCAGTATTTT.

The chain is built from TRBV2 and TRBJ2-3; no clear D gene. V was clipped by 6 bases and J by 3 bases, with 7 bases between them. The germline V gene has CDR1 SNHLY and CDR2 FYNNEI. The CDR3 sequence is 12 residues long. CDR3 region: CASRERTDTQYF. CDR3 in DNA: TGTGCCAGCAGGGAACGTACAGATACGCAGTATTTT.

The rearrangement uses TRBV5-8 and TRBJ2-7; 7 bases map to TRBD1. The germline CDR1 and CDR2 sequences are SGHTS and YDEGEE. Unmatched junction bases numbered 7, after V lost 7 bases and J lost 3 bases. The CDR3 runs 13 residues. CDR3 sequence (DNA): TGTGCCAGCTCCCACCGGGACAGCTACGAGCAGTACTTC. Translated: CASSHRDSYEQYF.

CDR3 loop: CASSLLGSRGSYNEQFF. In DNA form, the CDR3 reads TGTGCCAGCAGCTTATTAGGTAGCAGGGGCTCCTACAATGAGCAGTTCTTC. The chain has TRBV11-2 and TRBJ2-1; tentatively, D is TRBD1 (6 bases). Trimming left V 2 bases short and J 0 bases short, with 14 bases between. Germline loops: CDR1 SGHAT, CDR2 FQNNGV. The CDR3 covers 17 residues.